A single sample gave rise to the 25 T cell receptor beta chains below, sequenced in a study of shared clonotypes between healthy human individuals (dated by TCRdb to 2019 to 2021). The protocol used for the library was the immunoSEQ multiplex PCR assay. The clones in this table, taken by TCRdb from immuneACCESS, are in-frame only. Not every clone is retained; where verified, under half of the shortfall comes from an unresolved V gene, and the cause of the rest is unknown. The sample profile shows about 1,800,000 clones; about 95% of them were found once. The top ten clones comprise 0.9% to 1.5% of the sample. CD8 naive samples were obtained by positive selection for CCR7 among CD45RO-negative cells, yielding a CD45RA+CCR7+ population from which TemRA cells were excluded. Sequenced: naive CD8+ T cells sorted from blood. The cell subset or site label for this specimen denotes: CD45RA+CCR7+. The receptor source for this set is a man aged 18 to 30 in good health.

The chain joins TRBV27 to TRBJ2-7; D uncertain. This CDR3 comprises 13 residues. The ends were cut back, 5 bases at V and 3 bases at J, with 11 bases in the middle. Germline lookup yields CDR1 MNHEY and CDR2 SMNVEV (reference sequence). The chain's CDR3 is CASSPEWSYEQYF. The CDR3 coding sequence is TGTGCCAGCAGTCCCGAATGGAGCTACGAGCAGTACTTC.

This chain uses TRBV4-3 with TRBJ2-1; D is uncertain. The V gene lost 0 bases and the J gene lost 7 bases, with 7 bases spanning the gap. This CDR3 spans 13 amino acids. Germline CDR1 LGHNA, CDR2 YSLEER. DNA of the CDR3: TGCGCCAGCAGCCAAGACGTCCTGAATGAGCAGTTCTTC. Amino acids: CASSQDVLNEQFF.

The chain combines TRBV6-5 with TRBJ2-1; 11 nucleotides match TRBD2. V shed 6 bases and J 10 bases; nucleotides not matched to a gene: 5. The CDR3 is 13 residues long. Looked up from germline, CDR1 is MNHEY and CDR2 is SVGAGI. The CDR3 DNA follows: TGTGCCAGCAGGGTACTAGCGGGAGAGGAGCAGTTCTTC. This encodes CASRVLAGEEQFF.

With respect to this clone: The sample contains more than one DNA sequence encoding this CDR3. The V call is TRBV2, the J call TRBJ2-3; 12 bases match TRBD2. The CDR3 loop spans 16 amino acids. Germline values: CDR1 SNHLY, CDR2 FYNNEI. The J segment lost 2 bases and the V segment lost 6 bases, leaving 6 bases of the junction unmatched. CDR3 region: CASRSLAGGYTDTQYF. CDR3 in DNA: TGTGCCAGCAGGTCCCTAGCGGGGGGGTACACAGATACGCAGTATTTT.

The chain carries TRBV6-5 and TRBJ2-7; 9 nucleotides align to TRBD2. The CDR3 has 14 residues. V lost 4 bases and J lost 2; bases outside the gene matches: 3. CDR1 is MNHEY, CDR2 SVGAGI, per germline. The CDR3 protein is CASSSTSGTYEQYF. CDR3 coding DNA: TGTGCCAGCAGTTCGACTAGCGGAACCTACGAGCAGTACTTC.

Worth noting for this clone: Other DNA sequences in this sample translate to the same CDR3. The DNA of the CDR3 is TGTGCCAGCAGCTTAGGGCAGGGCGCCACTGAAGCTTTCTTT. Translating gives CASSLGQGATEAFF. The J gene is TRBJ1-1, the V gene TRBV11-3, with a possible D match to TRBD1 (5 bases). The V end lost 1 base, the J end lost 4 bases, and 10 bases lay between the germline ends. CDR1 is SGHNT, CDR2 YENEEA, per germline. The CDR3 extends over 14 amino acids.

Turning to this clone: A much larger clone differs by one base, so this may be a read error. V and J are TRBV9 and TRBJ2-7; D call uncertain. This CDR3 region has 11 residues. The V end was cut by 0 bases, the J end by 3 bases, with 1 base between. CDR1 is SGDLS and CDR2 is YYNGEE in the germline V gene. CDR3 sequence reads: CASSVDYEQYF. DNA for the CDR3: TGTGCCAGCAGCGTAGACTACGAGCAGTACTTC.

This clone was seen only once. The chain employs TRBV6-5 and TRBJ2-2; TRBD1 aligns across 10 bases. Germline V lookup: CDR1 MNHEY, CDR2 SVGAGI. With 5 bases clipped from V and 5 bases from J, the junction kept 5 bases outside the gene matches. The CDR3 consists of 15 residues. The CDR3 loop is CASSLGTGVTGELFF. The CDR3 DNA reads TGTGCCAGCAGTCTAGGGACAGGGGTTACCGGGGAGCTGTTTTTT.

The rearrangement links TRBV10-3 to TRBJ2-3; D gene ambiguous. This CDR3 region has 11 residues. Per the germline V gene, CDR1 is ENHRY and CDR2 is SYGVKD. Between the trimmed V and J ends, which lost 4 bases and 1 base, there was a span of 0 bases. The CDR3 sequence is CAISGTDTQYF. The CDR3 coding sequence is TGTGCCATCAGTGGCACAGATACGCAGTATTTT.

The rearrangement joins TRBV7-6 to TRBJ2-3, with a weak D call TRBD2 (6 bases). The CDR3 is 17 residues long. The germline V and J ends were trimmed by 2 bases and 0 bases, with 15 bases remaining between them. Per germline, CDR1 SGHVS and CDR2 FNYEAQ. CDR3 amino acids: CASSLWGGGASTDTQYF. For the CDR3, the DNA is TGTGCCAGCAGCTTATGGGGTGGAGGGGCGAGCACAGATACGCAGTATTTT.

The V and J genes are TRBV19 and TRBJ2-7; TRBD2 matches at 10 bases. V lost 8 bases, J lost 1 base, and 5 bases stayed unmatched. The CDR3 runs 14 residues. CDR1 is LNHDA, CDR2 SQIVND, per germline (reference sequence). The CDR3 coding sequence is TGTGCCAGTTGTGAGACTAGCGGGTCCTACGAGCAGTACTTC. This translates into CASCETSGSYEQYF. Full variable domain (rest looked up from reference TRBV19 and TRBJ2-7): DGGITQSPKYLFRKEGQNVTLSCEQNLNHDAMYWYRQDPGQGLRLIYYSQIVNDFQKGDIAEGYSVSREKKESFPLTVTSAQKNPTAFYLCASCETSGSYEQYFGPGTRLTVT.

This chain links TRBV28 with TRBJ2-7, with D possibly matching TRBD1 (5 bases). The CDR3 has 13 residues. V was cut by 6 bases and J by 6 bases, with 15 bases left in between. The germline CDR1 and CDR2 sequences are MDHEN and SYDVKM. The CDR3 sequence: CASSHYRSSEQYF. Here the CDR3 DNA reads TGTGCCAGCAGCCATTACAGGAGCAGCGAGCAGTACTTC.

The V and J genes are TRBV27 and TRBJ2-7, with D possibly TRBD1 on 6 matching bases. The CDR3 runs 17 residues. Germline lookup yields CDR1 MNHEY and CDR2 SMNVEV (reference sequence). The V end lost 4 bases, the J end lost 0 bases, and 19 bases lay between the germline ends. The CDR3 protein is CASSYAPGQYSSYEQYF. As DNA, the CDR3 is TGTGCCAGCAGTTACGCCCCAGGACAGTACAGCTCCTACGAGCAGTACTTC.

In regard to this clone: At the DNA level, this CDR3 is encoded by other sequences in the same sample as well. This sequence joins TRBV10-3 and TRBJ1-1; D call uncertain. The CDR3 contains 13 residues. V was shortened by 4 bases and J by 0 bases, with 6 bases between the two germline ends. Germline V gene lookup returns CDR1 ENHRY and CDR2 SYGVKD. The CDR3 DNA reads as TGTGCCATCAGTGGGGAGTTGAACACTGAAGCTTTCTTT. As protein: CAISGELNTEAFF.

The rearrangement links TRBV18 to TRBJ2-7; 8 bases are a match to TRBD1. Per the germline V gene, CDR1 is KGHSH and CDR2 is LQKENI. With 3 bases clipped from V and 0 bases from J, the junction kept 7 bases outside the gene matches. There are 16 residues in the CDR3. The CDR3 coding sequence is TGTGCCAGCTCACCCCAACGGACAGGGAGCTCCTACGAGCAGTACTTC. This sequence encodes CASSPQRTGSSYEQYF.

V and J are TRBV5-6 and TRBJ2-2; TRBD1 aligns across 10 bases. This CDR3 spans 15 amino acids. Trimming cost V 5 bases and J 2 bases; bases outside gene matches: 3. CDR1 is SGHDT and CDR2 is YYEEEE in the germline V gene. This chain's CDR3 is CASRLTGGNTGELFF. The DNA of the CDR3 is TGTGCCAGCAGATTGACAGGGGGCAACACCGGGGAGCTGTTTTTT.

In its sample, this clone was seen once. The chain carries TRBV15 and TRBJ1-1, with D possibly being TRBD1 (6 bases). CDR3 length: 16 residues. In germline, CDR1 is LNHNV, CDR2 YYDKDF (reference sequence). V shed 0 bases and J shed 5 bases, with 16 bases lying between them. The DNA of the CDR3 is TGTGCCACCAGCAGAGATCGGGAGGGAAGGGGGACTGAAGCTTTCTTT. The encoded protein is CATSRDREGRGTEAFF.

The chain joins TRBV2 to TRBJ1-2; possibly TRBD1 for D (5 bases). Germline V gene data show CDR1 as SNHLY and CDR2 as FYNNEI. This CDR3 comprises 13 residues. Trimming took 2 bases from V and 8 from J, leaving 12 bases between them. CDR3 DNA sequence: TGTGCCAGCAGTGAATCGGGGGTGGAAGGCTACACCTTC. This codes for CASSESGVEGYTF.

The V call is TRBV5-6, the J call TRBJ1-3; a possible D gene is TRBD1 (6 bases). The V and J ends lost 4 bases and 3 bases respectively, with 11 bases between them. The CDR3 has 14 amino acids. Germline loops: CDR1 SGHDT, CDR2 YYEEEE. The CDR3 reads CASSLTGNGNTIYF. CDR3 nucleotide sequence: TGTGCCAGCAGCCTCACAGGGAATGGAAACACCATATATTTT.

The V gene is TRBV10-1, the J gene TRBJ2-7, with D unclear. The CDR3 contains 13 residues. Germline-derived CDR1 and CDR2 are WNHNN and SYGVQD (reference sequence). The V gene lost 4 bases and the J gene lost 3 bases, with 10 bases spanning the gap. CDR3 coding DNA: TGCGCCAGCAGTGCTCGAGTTGGCTACGAGCAGTACTTC. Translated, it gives CASSARVGYEQYF.

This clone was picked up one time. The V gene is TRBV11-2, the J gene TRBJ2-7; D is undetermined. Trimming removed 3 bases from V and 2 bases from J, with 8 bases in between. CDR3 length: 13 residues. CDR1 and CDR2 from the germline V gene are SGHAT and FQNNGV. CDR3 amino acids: CASSLGNTYEQYF. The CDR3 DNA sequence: TGTGCCAGCAGCTTGGGAAACACCTACGAGCAGTACTTC.

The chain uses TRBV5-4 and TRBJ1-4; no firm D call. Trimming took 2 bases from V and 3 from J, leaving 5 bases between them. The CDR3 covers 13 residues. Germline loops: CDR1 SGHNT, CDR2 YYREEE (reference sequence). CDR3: CASSFDPNEKLFF. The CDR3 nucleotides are TGTGCCAGCAGCTTCGATCCTAATGAAAAACTGTTTTTT.

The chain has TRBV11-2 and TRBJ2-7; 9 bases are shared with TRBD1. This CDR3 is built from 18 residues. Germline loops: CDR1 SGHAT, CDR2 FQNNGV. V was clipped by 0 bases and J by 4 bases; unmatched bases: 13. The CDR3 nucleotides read TGTGCCAGCAGCTTAGATCCTTTGGGACAGGGATATTTTTACGAGCAGTACTTC. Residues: CASSLDPLGQGYFYEQYF.

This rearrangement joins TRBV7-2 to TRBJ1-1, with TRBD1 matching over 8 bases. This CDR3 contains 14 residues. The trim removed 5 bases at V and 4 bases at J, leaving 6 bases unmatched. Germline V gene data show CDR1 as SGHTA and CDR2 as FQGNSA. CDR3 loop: CASSPTGVGTEAFF. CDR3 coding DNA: TGTGCCAGCAGCCCGACAGGGGTGGGCACTGAAGCTTTCTTT.

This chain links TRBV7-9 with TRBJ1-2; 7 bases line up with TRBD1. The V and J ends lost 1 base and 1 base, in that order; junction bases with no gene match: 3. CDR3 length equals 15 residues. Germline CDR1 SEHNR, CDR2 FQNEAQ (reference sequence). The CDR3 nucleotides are TGTGCCAGCAGCTTAGAGGGACAGAGTAACTATGGCTACACCTTC. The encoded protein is CASSLEGQSNYGYTF. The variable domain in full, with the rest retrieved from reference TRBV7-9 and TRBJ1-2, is DTGVSQNPRHKITKRGQNVTFRCDPISEHNRLYWYRQTLGQGPEFLTYFQNEAQLEKSRLLSDRFSAERPKGSFSTLEIQRTEQGDSAMYLCASSLEGQSNYGYTFGSGTRLTVV.